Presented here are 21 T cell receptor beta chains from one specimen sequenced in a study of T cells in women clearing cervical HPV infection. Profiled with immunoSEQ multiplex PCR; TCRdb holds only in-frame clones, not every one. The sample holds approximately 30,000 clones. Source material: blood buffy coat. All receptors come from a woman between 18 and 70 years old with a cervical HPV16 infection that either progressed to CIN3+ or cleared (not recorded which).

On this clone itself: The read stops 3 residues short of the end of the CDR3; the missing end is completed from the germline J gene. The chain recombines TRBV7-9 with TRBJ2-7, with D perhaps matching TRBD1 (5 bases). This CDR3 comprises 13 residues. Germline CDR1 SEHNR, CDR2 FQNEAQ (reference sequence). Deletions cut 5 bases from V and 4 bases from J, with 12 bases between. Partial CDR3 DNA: TGTGCCAGCAGCCGACAGATAAATTACGAG. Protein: CASSRQINYE. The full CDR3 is CASSRQINYEQYF.

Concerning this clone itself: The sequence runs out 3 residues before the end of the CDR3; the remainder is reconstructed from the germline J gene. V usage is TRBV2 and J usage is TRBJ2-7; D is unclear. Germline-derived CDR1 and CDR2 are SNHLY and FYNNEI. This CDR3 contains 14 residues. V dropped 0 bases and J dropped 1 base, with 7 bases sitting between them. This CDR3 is CASSEARQSYEQYF. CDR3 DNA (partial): TGTGCCAGCAGTGAAGCGCGCCAATCCTACGAG.

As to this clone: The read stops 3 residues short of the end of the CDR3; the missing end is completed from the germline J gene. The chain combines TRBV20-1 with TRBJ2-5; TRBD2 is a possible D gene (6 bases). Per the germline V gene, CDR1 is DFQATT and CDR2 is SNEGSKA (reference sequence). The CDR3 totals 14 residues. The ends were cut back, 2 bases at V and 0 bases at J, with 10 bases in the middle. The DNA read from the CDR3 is TGCAGTGCTAGACAAAGGGACTACCAAGAGACC. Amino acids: CSARQRDYQET. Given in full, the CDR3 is CSARQRDYQETQYF.

The CDR3 DNA, read in part, is TGTGCCTGGAGTGTTTCAGGTGCGGGAGAGACG. Translated: CAWSVSGAGET. The CDR3 in full is CAWSVSGAGETQYF. V usage is TRBV30 and J usage is TRBJ2-3, with 7 bases fitting TRBD2. With the read ending 3 residues before the CDR3 end, the germline J gene is used to fill in that end. The germline CDR1 and CDR2 sequences are GTSNPN and SVGIG (reference sequence). The CDR3 is 14 residues long.

The CDR3 sequence: CASSLQGINTEAFF. The sequenced CDR3 bases are TGTGCCAGCAGCCTACAGGGGATAAACACTGAA. The chain is built from TRBV7-2 and TRBJ1-1, with TRBD1 matching 7 bases. The read terminates 3 residues ahead of where the CDR3 ends, so the germline J gene completes it. Trimming cost V 5 bases and J 2 bases; bases outside gene matches: 5. CDR1 SGHTA and CDR2 FQGNSA come from the germline V gene. The CDR3 totals 14 residues.

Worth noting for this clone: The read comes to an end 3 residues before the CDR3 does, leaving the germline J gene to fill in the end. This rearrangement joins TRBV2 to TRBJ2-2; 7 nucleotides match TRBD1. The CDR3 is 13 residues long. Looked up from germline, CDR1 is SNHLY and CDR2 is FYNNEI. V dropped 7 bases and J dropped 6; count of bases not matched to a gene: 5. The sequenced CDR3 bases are TGTGCCAGCAACCGGGACAGCCCCGGGGAG. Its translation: CASNRDSPGE. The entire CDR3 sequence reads CASNRDSPGELFF.

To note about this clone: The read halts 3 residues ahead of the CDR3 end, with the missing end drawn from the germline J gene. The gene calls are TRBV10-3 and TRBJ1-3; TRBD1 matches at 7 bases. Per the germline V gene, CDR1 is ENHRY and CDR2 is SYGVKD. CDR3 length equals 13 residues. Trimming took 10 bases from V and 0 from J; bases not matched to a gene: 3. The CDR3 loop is CATRDSSGNTIYF. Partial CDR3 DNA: TGTGCCACGCGGGACAGCTCTGGAAACACC.

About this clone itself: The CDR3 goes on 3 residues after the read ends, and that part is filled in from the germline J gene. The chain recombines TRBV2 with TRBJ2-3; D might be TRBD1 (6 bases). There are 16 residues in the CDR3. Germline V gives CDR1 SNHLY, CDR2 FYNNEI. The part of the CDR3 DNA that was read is TGTGCCAGCAGTGTTTCGGCAGGGGATAGCAATCAGCCG. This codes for CASSVSAGDSNQP. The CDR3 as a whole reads CASSVSAGDSNQPQYF.

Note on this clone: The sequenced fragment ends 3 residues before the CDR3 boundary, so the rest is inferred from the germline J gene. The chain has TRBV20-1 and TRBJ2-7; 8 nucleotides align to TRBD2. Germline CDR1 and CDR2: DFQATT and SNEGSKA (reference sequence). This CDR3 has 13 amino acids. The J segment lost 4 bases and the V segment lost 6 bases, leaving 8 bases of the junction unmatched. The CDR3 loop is CSAVAGLAYEQYF. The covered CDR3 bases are TGCAGTGCCGTAGCGGGACTGGCTTACGAG.

The CDR3 bases that were read are TGTGCCAGCAGCCAGGGACTAGCCGAAGAGACC. It codes for CASSQGLAEET. In full, the CDR3 reads CASSQGLAEETQYF. This chain links TRBV7-2 with TRBJ2-5, with 9 bases matching TRBD2. The missing CDR3 end, 3 residues past where the read stops, is filled in from the germline J gene. The germline V gene encodes CDR1 SGHTA and CDR2 FQGNSA. The CDR3 loop spans 14 amino acids. After removal of 5 bases from V and 3 bases from J, the junction contained 4 bases not matched to a gene.

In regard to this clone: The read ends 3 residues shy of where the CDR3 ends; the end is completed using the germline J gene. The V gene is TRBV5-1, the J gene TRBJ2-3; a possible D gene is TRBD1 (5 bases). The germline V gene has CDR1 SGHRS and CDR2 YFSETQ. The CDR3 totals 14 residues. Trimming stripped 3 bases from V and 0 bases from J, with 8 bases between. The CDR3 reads CASSSRQSTDTQYF. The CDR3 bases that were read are TGCGCCAGCAGCTCCCGACAGAGCACAGATACG.

The CDR3: CATSDLAGINSYNEQFF. The sequenced CDR3 bases are TGTGCCACCAGTGATTTGGCAGGCATAAACTCCTACAATGAG. This chain links TRBV24-1 with TRBJ2-1; no clear D gene. The read stops 3 residues short of the end of the CDR3; the missing end is completed from the germline J gene. Trimming removed 0 bases at V and 0 bases at J, with 11 bases between. This CDR3 is built from 17 residues. Per germline, CDR1 KGHDR and CDR2 SFDVKD.

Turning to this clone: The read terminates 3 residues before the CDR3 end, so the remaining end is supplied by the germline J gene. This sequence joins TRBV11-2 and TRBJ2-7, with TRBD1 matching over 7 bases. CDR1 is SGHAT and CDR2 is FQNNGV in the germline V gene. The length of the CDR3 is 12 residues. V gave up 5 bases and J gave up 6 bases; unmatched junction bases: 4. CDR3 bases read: TGTGCCAGCAGCCAAACAGGGGTCGAG. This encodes CASSQTGVE. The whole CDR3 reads CASSQTGVEQYF.

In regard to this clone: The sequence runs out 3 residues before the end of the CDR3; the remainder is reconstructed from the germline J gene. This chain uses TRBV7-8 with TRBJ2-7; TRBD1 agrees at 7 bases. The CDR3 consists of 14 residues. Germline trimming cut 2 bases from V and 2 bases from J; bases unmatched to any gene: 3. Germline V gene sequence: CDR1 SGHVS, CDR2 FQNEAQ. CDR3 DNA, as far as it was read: TGTGCCAGCAGCTTACGACAGGGAGCCTACGAG. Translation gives CASSLRQGAYE. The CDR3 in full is CASSLRQGAYEQYF.

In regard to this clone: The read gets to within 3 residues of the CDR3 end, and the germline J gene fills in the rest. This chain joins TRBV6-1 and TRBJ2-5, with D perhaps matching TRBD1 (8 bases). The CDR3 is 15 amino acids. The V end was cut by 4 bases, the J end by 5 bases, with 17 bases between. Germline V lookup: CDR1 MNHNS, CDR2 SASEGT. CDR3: CASSVATGEGETQYF. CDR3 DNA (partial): TGTGCCAGCAGTGTCGCGACAGGGGAGGGGGAGACC.

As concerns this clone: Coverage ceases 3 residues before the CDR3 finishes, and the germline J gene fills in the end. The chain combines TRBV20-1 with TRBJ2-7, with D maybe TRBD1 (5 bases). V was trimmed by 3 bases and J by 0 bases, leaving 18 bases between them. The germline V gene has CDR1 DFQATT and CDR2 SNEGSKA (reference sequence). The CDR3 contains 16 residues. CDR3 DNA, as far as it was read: TGCAGTGCTAGTAGACAGAGTGGTATTTCCTCCTACGAG. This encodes CSASRQSGISSYE. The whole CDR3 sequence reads CSASRQSGISSYEQYF.

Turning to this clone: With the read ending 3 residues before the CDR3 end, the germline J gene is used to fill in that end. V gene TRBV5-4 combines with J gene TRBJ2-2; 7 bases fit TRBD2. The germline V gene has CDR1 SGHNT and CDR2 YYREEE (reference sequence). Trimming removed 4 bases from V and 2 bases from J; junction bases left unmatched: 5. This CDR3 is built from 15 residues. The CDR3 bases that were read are TGTGCCAGCAGCCCGCGGGGGATCAACACCGGGGAG. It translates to CASSPRGINTGE. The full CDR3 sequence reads CASSPRGINTGELFF.

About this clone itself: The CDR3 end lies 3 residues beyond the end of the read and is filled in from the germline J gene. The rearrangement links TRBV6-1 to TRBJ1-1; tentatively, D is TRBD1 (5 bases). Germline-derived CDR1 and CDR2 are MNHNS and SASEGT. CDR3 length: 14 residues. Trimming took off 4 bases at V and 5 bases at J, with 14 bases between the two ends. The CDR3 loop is CASSVSAGWTEAFF. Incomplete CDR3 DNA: TGTGCCAGCAGTGTGTCGGCAGGGTGGACTGAA.

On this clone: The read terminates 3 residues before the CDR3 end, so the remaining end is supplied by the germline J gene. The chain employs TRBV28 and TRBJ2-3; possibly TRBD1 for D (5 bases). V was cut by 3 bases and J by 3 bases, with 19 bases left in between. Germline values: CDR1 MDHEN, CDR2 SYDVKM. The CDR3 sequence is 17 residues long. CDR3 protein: CASSFPSRGANTDTQYF. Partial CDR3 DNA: TGTGCCAGCAGTTTCCCGTCTAGGGGCGCAAATACAGATACG.

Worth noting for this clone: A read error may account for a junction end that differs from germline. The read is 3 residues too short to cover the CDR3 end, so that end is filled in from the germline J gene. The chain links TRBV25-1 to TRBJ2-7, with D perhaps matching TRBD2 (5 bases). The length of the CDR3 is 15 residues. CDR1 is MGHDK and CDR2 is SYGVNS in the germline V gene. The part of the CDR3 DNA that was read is TGTGCCTGCAGCGGTGGCGACTATATAAAATACGAG. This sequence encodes CACSGGDYIKYE. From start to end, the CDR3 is CACSGGDYIKYEQYF.

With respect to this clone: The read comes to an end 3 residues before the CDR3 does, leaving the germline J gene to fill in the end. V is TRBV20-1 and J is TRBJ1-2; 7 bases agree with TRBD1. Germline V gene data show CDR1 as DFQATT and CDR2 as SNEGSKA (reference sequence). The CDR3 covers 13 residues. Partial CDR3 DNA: TGCAGTGCTAGTGGGACAGACTCGTCGGGC. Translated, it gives CSASGTDSSG. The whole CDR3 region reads CSASGTDSSGYTF.